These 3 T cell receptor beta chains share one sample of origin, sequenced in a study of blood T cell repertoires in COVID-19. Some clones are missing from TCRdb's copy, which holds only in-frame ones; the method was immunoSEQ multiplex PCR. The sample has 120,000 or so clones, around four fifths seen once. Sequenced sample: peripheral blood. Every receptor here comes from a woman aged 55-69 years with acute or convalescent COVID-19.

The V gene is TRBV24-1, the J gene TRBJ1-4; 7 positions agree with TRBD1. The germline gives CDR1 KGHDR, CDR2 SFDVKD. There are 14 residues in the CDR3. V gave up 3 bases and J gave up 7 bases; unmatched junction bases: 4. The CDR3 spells CATSDPRQGEKLFF. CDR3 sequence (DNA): TGTGCCACCAGTGATCCTCGACAGGGTGAAAAACTGTTTTTT.

Here the CDR3 reads CASSLGGIRTTSTDTQYF. In DNA form, the CDR3 reads TGTGCCAGCAGCCTCGGAGGTATACGCACAACGAGCACAGATACGCAGTATTTT. The chain couples TRBV3-1 (or the pseudogene TRBV3-2) to TRBJ2-3; D is perhaps TRBD2 (5 bases). Trimming stripped 4 bases from V and 0 bases from J, with 20 bases between. The CDR3 is made up of 18 amino acids. CDR1 and CDR2 from the germline V gene are LGHDT and YNNKEL (reference sequence).

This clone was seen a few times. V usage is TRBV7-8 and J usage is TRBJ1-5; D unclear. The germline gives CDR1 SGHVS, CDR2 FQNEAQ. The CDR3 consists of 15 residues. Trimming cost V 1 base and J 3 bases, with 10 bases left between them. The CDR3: CASSLVGSINQPQHF. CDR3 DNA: TGTGCCAGCAGCTTAGTTGGGAGCATCAATCAGCCCCAGCATTTT.